One and the same sample provided the 9 T cell receptor beta chains below, sequenced in a study of OX40 agonist ivuxolimab in advanced cancers. Produced via immunoSEQ multiplex PCR; TCRdb's table is partial and in-frame only. The sample has fewer than 25,000 clones; nearly 85% are singletons. The sequences come from CD4+ or CD8+ T cells sorted from blood, collected in a trial of the OX40 agonist ivuxolimab. These receptors originate from an adult with an advanced solid tumor such as melanoma, head and neck, liver or kidney cancer.

V usage is TRBV9 and J usage is TRBJ1-3, with D perhaps TRBD1 (6 bases). Trimming pared 0 bases from V and 11 bases from J, leaving 15 bases between. Germline V gene sequence: CDR1 SGDLS, CDR2 YYNGEE. This CDR3 is 14 amino acids long. The CDR3 DNA reads TGTGCCAGCAGCGTAGGCGAGGCATCAGGGGCCATATATTTT. It translates to CASSVGEASGAIYF.

This rearrangement joins TRBV5-4 to TRBJ1-1; 8 bases agree with TRBD1. The CDR3 has 17 residues. Germline V lookup: CDR1 SGHNT, CDR2 YYREEE (reference sequence). V lost 4 bases to trimming and J lost 5 bases; unmatched junction nucleotides: 16. CDR3 nucleotides: TGTGCCAGCAGCCCCAGAGGACAGGGCCCCAGAGGGACTGAAGCTTTCTTT. Translating gives CASSPRGQGPRGTEAFF.

The chain's CDR3 is CASSLEPMGQGARGTDTQYF. The CDR3 bases are TGTGCCAGCAGCTTAGAACCCATGGGACAGGGGGCTCGCGGCACAGATACGCAGTATTTT. The V and J genes are TRBV7-8 and TRBJ2-3, with TRBD1 identical over 12 bases. The ends lost 1 base at V and 1 base at J; junction bases unmatched: 12. This CDR3 spans 20 amino acids. Germline CDR1 reads SGHVS; CDR2 reads FQNEAQ.

The chain combines TRBV7-6 with TRBJ1-1; D gene uncertain. The CDR3 is 14 residues long. The germline CDR1 and CDR2 sequences are SGHVS and FNYEAQ. The germline V and J ends were trimmed by 1 base and 1 base, with 7 bases remaining between them. CDR3 DNA: TGTGCCAGCAGCTTAGGCGGCTCGAACACTGAAGCTTTCTTT. Its protein product is CASSLGGSNTEAFF.

The chain employs TRBV6-1 and TRBJ1-4; D perhaps matches TRBD1 (6 bases). The CDR3 consists of 12 residues. CDR1 is MNHNS and CDR2 is SASEGT in the germline V gene. Trimming removed 8 bases at V and 8 bases at J, with 12 bases between. The CDR3 is CASRPGGEKLFF. In DNA, the CDR3 is TGTGCCAGCCGCCCCGGGGGCGAAAAACTGTTTTTT.

The DNA for the CDR3 is TGTGCCAGCAGCTTGAGGGCCAACGTCCTGACTTTC. Translation: CASSLRANVLTF. V and J are TRBV4-2 and TRBJ2-6, with D hard to call. The CDR3 has 12 amino acids. The V and J ends lost 5 bases and 5 bases respectively, with 4 bases between them. Germline CDR1 reads LGHNA; CDR2 reads YNFKEQ.

The CDR3 bases are TGTGCCAGCAGCCCGGGGACAGGGGGAGAGCAGTACTTC. It specifies CASSPGTGGEQYF. This chain connects TRBV7-6 to TRBJ2-7; TRBD1 matches at 11 bases. From germline, CDR1 is SGHVS and CDR2 FNYEAQ. The CDR3 has 13 amino acids. Trimming took 5 bases from V and 7 from J; bases not matched to a gene: 4. The full variable domain, its missing parts supplied by reference TRBV7-6 and TRBJ2-7, is GAGVSQSPRYKVTKRGQDVALRCDPISGHVSLYWYRQALGQGPEFLTYFNYEAQQDKSGLPNDRFSAERPEGSISTLTIQRTEQRDSAMYRCASSPGTGGEQYFGPGTRLTVT.

The chain uses TRBV19 and TRBJ2-2; possibly TRBD2 for D (6 bases). The germline CDR1 and CDR2 sequences are LNHDA and SQIVND (reference sequence). The CDR3 contains 17 residues. V lost 8 bases and J lost 6, with 25 bases in between. The CDR3 nucleotides read TGTGCCAGTGCCATCGATTGGGGGAGGTTCCCCGCCGGGGAGCTGTTTTTT. Translation: CASAIDWGRFPAGELFF. Variable domain in full (rest from reference TRBV19 and TRBJ2-2): DGGITQSPKYLFRKEGQNVTLSCEQNLNHDAMYWYRQDPGQGLRLIYYSQIVNDFQKGDIAEGYSVSREKKESFPLTVTSAQKNPTAFYLCASAIDWGRFPAGELFFGEGSRLTVL.

In this sample, this clone is medium-sized (0.01 to 0.1%). The chain joins TRBV9 to TRBJ1-6; TRBD1 is a possible D gene (5 bases). There are 15 residues in the CDR3. The V gene lost 0 bases and the J gene lost 8 bases, with 12 bases spanning the gap. In germline, CDR1 is SGDLS, CDR2 YYNGEE. The CDR3 DNA follows: TGTGCCAGCAGCGTAGGCGAAGGGGTATATTCACCCCTCCACTTT. Residues: CASSVGEGVYSPLHF.